The sequence of this T cell receptor beta chain was determined in a study of vaccination and CD4 T cells after COVID-19 (dated by TCRdb to between 2021 and 2024). A note on the overall study: Convalescent patients had a positive SARS-CoV-2 result on nasal swab PCR, and of these patients, several had mild disease and one had severe disease. In the convalescent cohort there were six males and four females, among whom were two Hispanic individuals, seven Caucasians, two Asians and one multiracial person. Participants received two doses of either the Pfizer-BioNTech BNT162b2 vaccine (n=8) or the Moderna mRNA-1273 vaccine (n=2). Post-COVID blood samples from convalescent patients were collected a median of roughly 100 days after diagnosis, with a range of 35 to 161 days. The time from the second vaccine dose to post-vaccine blood sampling had a median of roughly 72 days and ranged from about 14 to 250 days. A few convalescent patients were sampled both early after vaccination (day 14) and late after vaccination (days 161 to 241). Overlapping spike peptide pools from SARS-CoV-2 and from the common cold coronaviruses HCoV-NL63, HCoV-OC43 and HCoV-229E were used as culture stimuli. Control cultures used a CEFX viral epitope pool as positive control, an HIV-1 Nef peptide pool as negative control, or no peptide. In around 10 COVID-19 convalescent patients and a few infection-naive healthy vaccine recipients, researchers compared the spike-specific CD4+ TCR repertoire from before mRNA vaccination with the repertoire from after.

What the time point label conveys for this sample: late sampling 161 to 241 days after vaccination in a few convalescent patients. In light of the paper, this sample's treatment or condition label describes: roughly 10-day PBMC culture with coronavirus spike peptide pools or control peptides (ViraFEST assay). The ViraFEST assay, used in the study, expanded antigen-specific T cells with peptide pools and then identified the expanded clonotypes through TCR sequencing. The positive SARS-CoV-2 PCR tests of the convalescent patients were dated from March to December 2020, before the Alpha, Beta and Delta variants emerged in the United States. Two million PBMCs per well were cultured in IMDM with roughly 5% human AB serum and approximately 10 IU/ml IL-2, plus 10 ug/ml peptide pools. Half of the culture medium was replaced with fresh IL-2-containing medium on days 3 and 7. After 10 days of culture, CD4+ T cells were isolated by negative selection using the EasySep CD4+ T cell isolation kit. Ficoll-Paque Plus gradient centrifugation was used to isolate PBMCs from whole blood, and the isolated PBMCs were then either used fresh or cryopreserved at -140C. Culture conditions were generally each tested in triplicate wells.

The paper as a whole reports these results and caveats: In convalescent patients, a median 86.3% of post-vaccine SARS-CoV-2-reactive clones were detected only after vaccination, suggesting vaccine-specific priming. In convalescent patients, nearly all vaccine-specific clones (304 of 307) were found to be mono-reactive for SARS-CoV-2 spike rather than cross-reactive with common cold coronaviruses. The median count of SARS-CoV-2-reactive clonotypes went up from 20 to 25 after infection to around 38 after vaccination, although the change was not significant. Only a relatively small number of convalescent patients were included in the study, and early timepoints following natural infection were not analyzed.

To note about this clonotype: No antigen is known for it. No base-level quality is on record; no much larger clone is a single base apart.

CDR1 is given as SGHRS and CDR2 as YFSETQ, both from the germline V gene. Including the terminal cysteine and phenylalanine, the CDR3 comprises 16 residues. Just CDR3 DNA is preserved here, 48 bases in frame from base 1. The germline V and J ends show losses of 7 bases and 2 bases respectively, and no gene match explains 13 bases of the junction. Receptor amplification or capture employed PCR. DNA from cultured CD4+ T cells was subjected to TCR sequencing with the Oncomine TCR Beta short-read assay at the Johns Hopkins FTIC core. The QIAamp micro DNA kit was used to extract genomic DNA from the cultured CD4+ T cells. Oncomine TCR Beta libraries from cultured CD4+ T cells were pooled using unique dual indexes and sequenced on an Illumina iSeq 100. The source study handled its data this way. Non-productive sequences were removed, and CDR3s that did not start with C, did not end with F or W, or were shorter than 7 amino acids were discarded. Antigen-specific clonotypes were identified with the MANAFEST web application by comparing peptide-stimulated wells with reference and other culture wells. To be called positive, a clone needed an FDR below 0.05, an odds ratio above 5, and a productive frequency above 0.1% in at least two of three replicate wells. A clonotype counted as cross-reactive if it showed significant expansion both in the SARS-CoV-2 spike wells and in at least one common cold coronavirus spike condition. Levenshtein distances (stringdist) and unrooted phylogenetic trees (ape) in R version 3.6.1 were used to assess CDR3 homology. Through fastp at Q25 and MiXCR, TCRdb rebuilt clones from the public reads, retaining in-frame beta chains. Rows matching on CDR3 protein sequence are summarized as one entry with the most common DNA and genes. The V and J calls and clone size are TCRdb's, not the authors'. The sample contains about 22,000 distinct CDR3 sequences, around two fifths of them found a single time. The leading ten clones occupy roughly 29% of the sample.

This specimen consisted of CD4+ T cells from blood, cultured in vitro, obtained about 7 months after SARS-CoV-2 vaccination. The sequence joins TRBV5-1 to TRBJ2-5; 8 of the junction bases match TRBD2. The receptor's source is a human donor who had recovered from COVID-19. The sequence in DNA is TGCGCCAGCCGATATCCCCCCGCGGGAGGACAAGAGACCCAGTACTTC. It specifies CASRYPPAGGQETQYF.